Presented here are 9 T cell receptor beta chains from one specimen sequenced in a study of cytomegalovirus exposure and HLA in healthy donors (dated 2017 in TCRdb). The receptor library was made with the immunoSEQ multiplex PCR assay. The multiplex PCR relied on a mix of 60 forward primers for TCR Vbeta segments and 13 reverse primers for TCR Jbeta segments. Not all clones reach the TCRdb copy of this immuneACCESS table, which keeps in-frame sequences only. Checked studies attribute under half of the gap to unresolved V genes and leave the rest unexplained. The sample table records around 100,000 clones. The ten most abundant clones make up 3.4% of the sample. The source material was PBMCs. These receptors were collected from a woman aged 30 to 39 in good health and CMV-seronegative.

The rearrangement links TRBV6-1 to TRBJ2-2; TRBD1 might be the D (6 bases). Looked up from germline, CDR1 is MNHNS and CDR2 is SASEGT. Deletions cut 7 bases from V and 2 bases from J, with 11 bases between. This CDR3 spans 14 amino acids. CDR3 sequence (DNA): TGTGCCAGCACGCTGGGACACAACACCGGGGAGCTGTTTTTT. Translation gives CASTLGHNTGELFF.

The rearrangement links TRBV7-3 to TRBJ2-2, with 10 positions matching TRBD1. This CDR3 is built from 15 residues. Trimming cost V 5 bases and J 3 bases; bases outside gene matches: 3. Germline V gene sequence: CDR1 SGHTA, CDR2 FQGTGA. The CDR3: CASSPDRGHTGELFF. CDR3 nucleotides: TGTGCCAGCAGCCCCGACAGGGGGCACACCGGGGAGCTGTTTTTT.

The chain links TRBV2 to TRBJ1-4; D unclear. The CDR3 totals 13 residues. Germline values: CDR1 SNHLY, CDR2 FYNNEI. The V gene lost 1 base and the J gene lost 7 bases, with 7 bases spanning the gap. CDR3 sequence: CASSEVRGEKLFF. CDR3 nucleotide sequence: TGTGCCAGCAGTGAAGTCCGAGGTGAAAAACTGTTTTTT.

The CDR3 protein is CASSLKAPEQYF. The CDR3 nucleotides read TGTGCCAGCAGCTTAAAAGCCCCCGAGCAGTACTTC. V and J are TRBV11-2 and TRBJ2-7; no clear D gene. Germline lookup yields CDR1 SGHAT and CDR2 FQNNGV. With 2 bases removed from V and 6 bases from J, the gap between germline ends came to 8 bases. This CDR3 has 12 amino acids.

Concerning this clone: The sample has other DNA sequences that encode this CDR3 too. The genes are TRBV18 and TRBJ1-1, with D hard to call. In germline, CDR1 is KGHSH, CDR2 LQKENI. The CDR3 runs to 12 residues. V gave up 1 base and J gave up 8 bases, with 8 bases separating them. CDR3 loop: CASSPQGAEAFF. CDR3 coding DNA: TGTGCCAGCTCACCACAGGGAGCGGAAGCTTTCTTT.

The CDR3 sequence: CASSPTEGETQYF. CDR3 nucleotides: TGTGCCAGCAGCCCTACAGAGGGAGAGACCCAGTACTTC. The V gene is TRBV9, the J gene TRBJ2-5, with D possibly matching TRBD2 (5 bases). The V end was cut by 4 bases, the J end by 4 bases, with 11 bases between. The V gene's germline CDR1 is SGDLS and CDR2 YYNGEE. The CDR3 totals 13 residues.

This clone is called medium-sized based on its frequency. CDR3: CSVEGGGDSSGANVLTF. The DNA of the CDR3 is TGCAGCGTTGAAGGTGGAGGGGACTCCTCTGGGGCCAACGTCCTGACTTTC. This chain links TRBV29-1 with TRBJ2-6, with D tentatively TRBD2 (6 bases). Germline assignment: CDR1 SQVTM and CDR2 ANQGSEA. This CDR3 has 17 amino acids. Trimming removed 1 base at V and 0 bases at J, with 13 bases between.

The chain carries TRBV2 and TRBJ1-1; D gene ambiguous. This CDR3 contains 12 residues. Germline V gives CDR1 SNHLY, CDR2 FYNNEI. Trimming took off 8 bases at V and 5 bases at J, with 12 bases between the two ends. CDR3 nucleotide sequence: TGTGCCAGCCATCGGGATGAAACTGAAGCTTTCTTT. This codes for CASHRDETEAFF.

J is TRBJ1-4 and V is TRBV6-1; the match to TRBD1 covers 7 bases. CDR3 length: 15 amino acids. With V trimmed by 3 bases and J by 4 bases, 5 bases remained unmatched. From germline, CDR1 is MNHNS and CDR2 SASEGT. CDR3: CASSDGDSYNEKLFF. The DNA for the CDR3 is TGTGCCAGCAGTGACGGGGACAGTTATAATGAAAAACTGTTTTTT.